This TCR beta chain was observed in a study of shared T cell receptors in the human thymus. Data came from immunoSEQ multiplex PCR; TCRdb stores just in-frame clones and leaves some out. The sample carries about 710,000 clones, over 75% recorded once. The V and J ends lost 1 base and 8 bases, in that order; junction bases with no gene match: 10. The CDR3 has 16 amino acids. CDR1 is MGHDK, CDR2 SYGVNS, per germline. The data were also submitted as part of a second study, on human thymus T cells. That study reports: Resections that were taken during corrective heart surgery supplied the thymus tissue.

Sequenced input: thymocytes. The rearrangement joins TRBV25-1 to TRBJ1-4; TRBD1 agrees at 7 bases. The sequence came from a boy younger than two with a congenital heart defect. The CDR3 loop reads CASSESSDRVDEKLFF. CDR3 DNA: TGTGCCAGCAGTGAATCGTCCGACAGGGTGGACGAAAAACTGTTTTTT.